These 20 T cell receptor beta chains came from one sample sequenced in a study of vaccination and CD4 T cells after COVID-19. The treatment: approximately nine-day PBMC culture with coronavirus spike peptide pools or control peptides (ViraFEST assay). Investigators obtained the unexposed donor's CD4+ T cells before the COVID-19 pandemic (2011-2018). These receptors' antigens are unknown. The Oncomine TCR Beta short-read assay was what sequenced the DNA obtained from cultured CD4+ T cells. Using the QIAamp micro DNA kit, genomic DNA was extracted from the CD4+ T cells that had been cultured. TCRdb ran MiXCR on the PCR reads and lists one entry per CDR3 protein. This sample has about 9,100 distinct CDR3 sequences; 28% occur once, and the top ten carry approximately 11%. Sequencing used CD4+ T cells from blood, cultured in vitro. Receptors were obtained from a human donor in good health.

This clonotype was counted only a few times. The genes are TRBV27 and TRBJ2-7, with TRBD1 matching 7 bases. V shed 5 bases and J 4 bases; nucleotides not matched to a gene: 2. Germline lookup yields CDR1 MNHEY and CDR2 SMNVEV (reference sequence). The CDR3 consists of 12 residues. CDR3 sequence (DNA): TGTGCCAGCAGTAACAGGGGTTACGAGCAGTACTTC. Its translation is CASSNRGYEQYF.

The chain is built from TRBV7-2 and TRBJ2-5; tentative D call: TRBD1 (5 bases). The CDR3 is made up of 12 amino acids. V lost 5 bases and J 7 bases, leaving 11 bases between the germline ends. Germline lookup yields CDR1 SGHTA and CDR2 FQGNSA. DNA for the CDR3: TGTGCCAGCAGCAAGGGGTCGTGGACCCAGTACTTC. This encodes CASSKGSWTQYF.

Judged by abundance, this clonotype is medium-sized. The genes are TRBV2 and TRBJ1-1; no clear D. CDR3 size: 14 residues. V shed 2 bases and J shed 1 base, with 8 bases lying between them. Germline values: CDR1 SNHLY, CDR2 FYNNEI. The CDR3 coding sequence is TGTGCCAGCAGTGAATGGGTAGAGAACACTGAAGCTTTCTTT. It translates to CASSEWVENTEAFF.

V gene TRBV7-2 combines with J gene TRBJ2-5; D is ambiguous. Trimming stripped 6 bases from V and 0 bases from J, with 5 bases between. Germline values: CDR1 SGHTA, CDR2 FQGNSA. CDR3 size: 12 residues. The CDR3 loop reads CASRSDQETQYF. The CDR3 DNA reads as TGTGCCAGCAGGTCCGACCAAGAGACCCAGTACTTC. Supplemented by reference TRBV7-2 and TRBJ2-5, the full variable domain reads GAGVSQSPSNKVTEKGKDVELRCDPISGHTALYWYRQSLGQGLEFLIYFQGNSAPDKSGLPSDRFSAERTGGSVSTLTIQRTQQEDSAVYLCASRSDQETQYFGPGTRLLVL.

Concerning this clonotype: At one end, the junction sequence differs from germline, possibly due to a read error. This chain joins TRBV6-2 or TRBV6-3 and TRBJ1-5; D ambiguous. The CDR3 covers 14 residues. Germline CDR1 is MNHEY and CDR2 is SVGEGT. The CDR3 sequence is CASGYSGPPRAQHF. The CDR3 DNA sequence: TGTGCCAGCGGTTACTCGGGCCCCCCCCGAGCCCAGCATTTT.

The J gene is TRBJ2-7, the V gene TRBV27; D perhaps matches TRBD2 (6 bases). Germline assignment: CDR1 MNHEY and CDR2 SMNVEV (reference sequence). Trimming left V 1 base short and J 3 bases short, with 16 bases between. The CDR3 is 16 residues long. The CDR3 loop reads CASSLWSGSPIYEQYF. The CDR3 coding sequence is TGTGCCAGCAGTTTATGGAGCGGGTCCCCCATCTACGAGCAGTACTTC.

The chain combines TRBV21-1 with TRBJ1-4; TRBD1 reflects the table's D call only, with no check against the DNA. TRBV21-1 is termed a pseudogene. The CDR3 is made up of 13 amino acids. The CDR3 nucleotides read TGTGCCAGCAGCAAAATTAGGGGGGGGGAACTGTTTTTT. Translated, it gives CASSKIRGGELFF.

The chain combines TRBV15 with TRBJ2-1; D unresolved. The CDR3 has 16 residues. Germline assignment: CDR1 LNHNV and CDR2 YYDKDF (reference sequence). V lost 3 bases to trimming and J lost 3 bases, with 15 bases between them. This chain's CDR3 is CATSSPAVADYNEQFF. DNA for the CDR3: TGTGCCACCAGCAGCCCAGCCGTGGCTGACTACAATGAGCAGTTCTTC.

This chain links TRBV6-1 with TRBJ2-1; 8 positions match TRBD2. Germline V gene lookup returns CDR1 MNHNS and CDR2 SASEGT. This CDR3 is built from 18 residues. Germline trimming cut 7 bases from V and 4 bases from J; bases unmatched to any gene: 18. The CDR3: CASNPRLAGGGRYNEQFF. CDR3 nucleotides: TGTGCCAGCAATCCTAGGCTAGCGGGTGGGGGGCGGTACAATGAGCAGTTCTTC.

The chain employs TRBV20-1 and TRBJ1-4; 7 nucleotides align to TRBD1. J gave up 6 bases and V 3 bases, and 1 base lay outside the gene matches. The CDR3 is 12 residues long. Germline V gene lookup returns CDR1 DFQATT and CDR2 SNEGSKA (reference sequence). In nucleotides, the CDR3 is TGCAGTGCTAGGACAGGGTATGAAAAACTGTTTTTT. This sequence encodes CSARTGYEKLFF.

This chain connects TRBV20-1 to TRBJ2-7; TRBD2 matches 8 bases. There are 13 residues in the CDR3. Unmatched junction bases numbered 6, after V lost 5 bases and J lost 3 bases. Germline V gene data show CDR1 as DFQATT and CDR2 as SNEGSKA (reference sequence). This chain's CDR3 is CSAGVAGLYEQYF. CDR3 in DNA: TGCAGTGCTGGAGTAGCGGGACTCTACGAGCAGTACTTC.

This clonotype was detected a few times. The chain joins TRBV20-1 to TRBJ2-1, with 8 bases lining up with TRBD2. The trim removed 4 bases at V and 4 bases at J, leaving 9 bases unmatched. The CDR3 spans 15 residues. CDR1 and CDR2 (germline): DFQATT, SNEGSKA (reference sequence). The chain's CDR3 is CSAIPGTRTYNEQFF. CDR3 sequence (DNA): TGCAGTGCTATACCCGGGACTAGGACTTACAATGAGCAGTTCTTC.

This sequence joins TRBV14 and TRBJ1-1; possible D gene TRBD1, 5 bases. This CDR3 is built from 14 residues. Germline values: CDR1 SGHDN, CDR2 FVKESK. The V and J ends lost 4 bases and 4 bases respectively, with 13 bases between them. This CDR3 reads CASSLAPGVTEAFF. CDR3 coding DNA: TGTGCCAGCAGCCTGGCCCCGGGGGTCACTGAAGCTTTCTTT.

This clonotype appeared a few times. V is TRBV15 and J is TRBJ2-3; D possibly uses TRBD1 or TRBD2 (5 bases each). Germline V CDR1 and CDR2: LNHNV, YYDKDF (reference sequence). Between the trimmed V and J ends, which lost 1 base and 4 bases, there was a span of 12 bases. The CDR3 runs 15 residues. CDR3: CATSRGAGTPDTQYF. The CDR3, as DNA: TGTGCCACCAGCAGAGGCGCCGGGACCCCAGATACGCAGTATTTT. The full variable domain, rest sourced from reference TRBV15 and TRBJ2-3, is DAMVIQNPRYQVTQFGKPVTLSCSQTLNHNVMYWYQQKSSQAPKLLFHYYDKDFNNEADTPDNFQSRRPNTSFCFLDIRSPGLGDTAMYLCATSRGAGTPDTQYFGPGTRLTVL.

This sequence joins TRBV6-2 or TRBV6-3 and TRBJ2-1, with a weak D call TRBD1 (6 bases). V was clipped by 6 bases and J by 3 bases, with 15 bases between them. This CDR3 has 15 residues. The V gene's germline CDR1 is MNHEY and CDR2 SVGEGT. In nucleotides, the CDR3 is TGTGCCAGCAGGTCAGGGGATTTCGACTACAATGAGCAGTTCTTC. Translation gives CASRSGDFDYNEQFF.

By share of the sample, this clonotype is medium-sized. CDR3 nucleotide sequence: TGTGCCAGCAGCTTAGTTTACGAGCAGTACTTC. This gives the protein CASSLVYEQYF. The chain is built from TRBV7-2 and TRBJ2-7; no clear D gene. Germline loops: CDR1 SGHTA, CDR2 FQGNSA. CDR3 length equals 11 residues. Trimming stripped 1 base from V and 4 bases from J, with 2 bases between.

This chain joins TRBV15 and TRBJ2-7; no reliable D call. The CDR3 consists of 14 residues. Trimming cost V 0 bases and J 0 bases, with 6 bases left between them. CDR1 and CDR2 from the germline V gene are LNHNV and YYDKDF (reference sequence). The CDR3 nucleotides read TGTGCCACCAGCAGAGACAGGAGCTCCTACGAGCAGTACTTC. The encoded protein is CATSRDRSSYEQYF. The full variable domain, in which reference TRBV15 and TRBJ2-7 provide the parts outside the CDR3, is DAMVIQNPRYQVTQFGKPVTLSCSQTLNHNVMYWYQQKSSQAPKLLFHYYDKDFNNEADTPDNFQSRRPNTSFCFLDIRSPGLGDTAMYLCATSRDRSSYEQYFGPGTRLTVT.

J is TRBJ1-1 and V is TRBV5-1; D is possibly TRBD1 (5 bases). CDR1 is SGHRS, CDR2 YFSETQ, per germline. This CDR3 spans 13 amino acids. The V end lost 2 bases, the J end lost 7 bases, and 12 bases lay between the germline ends. CDR3 protein: CASSFQGINEAFF. CDR3 nucleotides: TGCGCCAGCAGCTTTCAGGGCATAAATGAAGCTTTCTTT.

The V call is TRBV6-2 or TRBV6-3, the J call TRBJ2-7, with 7 nucleotides matching TRBD2. There are 15 residues in the CDR3. Germline trimming cut 7 bases from V and 6 bases from J; bases unmatched to any gene: 15. Looked up from germline, CDR1 is MNHEY and CDR2 is SVGEGT. CDR3 residues: CASNYIGLGPGEQYF. For the CDR3, the DNA is TGTGCCAGCAATTATATAGGACTAGGCCCCGGCGAGCAGTACTTC.

This rearrangement joins TRBV20-1 to TRBJ2-1; D is possibly TRBD2 (7 bases). This CDR3 has 14 residues. Germline CDR1 is DFQATT and CDR2 is SNEGSKA (reference sequence). V lost 6 bases to trimming and J lost 4 bases, with 16 bases between them. CDR3 amino acids: CSAEGGGNYNEQFF. In nucleotides, the CDR3 is TGCAGTGCCGAAGGGGGAGGGAATTACAATGAGCAGTTCTTC.